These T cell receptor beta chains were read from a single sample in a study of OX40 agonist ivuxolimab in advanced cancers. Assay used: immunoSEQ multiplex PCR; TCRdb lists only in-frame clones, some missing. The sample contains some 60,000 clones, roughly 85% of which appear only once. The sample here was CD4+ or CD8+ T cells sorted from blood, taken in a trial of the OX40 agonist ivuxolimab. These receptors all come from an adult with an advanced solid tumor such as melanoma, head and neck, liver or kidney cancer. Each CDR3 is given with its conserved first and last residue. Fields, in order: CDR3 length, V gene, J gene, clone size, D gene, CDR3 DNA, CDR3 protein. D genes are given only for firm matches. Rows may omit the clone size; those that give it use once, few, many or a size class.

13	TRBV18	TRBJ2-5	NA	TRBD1	TGTGCCAGCTCGCGTGGACAGGGCCAGACCCAGTACTTC	CASSRGQGQTQYF
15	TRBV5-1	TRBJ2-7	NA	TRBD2	TGCGCCAGCAGCTTGGGGCTAGCGGGAGGCTCCGAGCAGTACTTC	CASSLGLAGGSEQYF
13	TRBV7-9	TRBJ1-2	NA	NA	TGTGCCAGCAGCCGACTGGAGCGCCATGGCTACACCTTC	CASSRLERHGYTF
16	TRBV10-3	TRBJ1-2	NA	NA	TGTGCCATCAGGCAGGGTCTCCATAATACTAACTATGGCTACACCTTC	CAIRQGLHNTNYGYTF
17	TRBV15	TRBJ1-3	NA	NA	TGTGCCACCAGCAGAGGAGTGGGATCCAACTCTGGAAACACCATATATTTT	CATSRGVGSNSGNTIYF
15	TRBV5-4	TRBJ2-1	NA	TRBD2	TGTGCCAGCAGCTCGGTAGCGGGGGGGCCCAATGAGCAGTTCTTC	CASSSVAGGPNEQFF
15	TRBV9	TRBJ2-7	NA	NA	TGTGCCAGCACCACCGGGGCGGAGGGAATCGACGAGCAGTACTTC	CASTTGAEGIDEQYF
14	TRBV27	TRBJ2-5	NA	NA	TGTGCCAGCAGTTTATGGGCGACCCAAGAGACCCAGTACTTC	CASSLWATQETQYF
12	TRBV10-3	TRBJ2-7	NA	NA	TGTGCCACCAGTGAACAGGGCTACGAGCAGTACTTC	CATSEQGYEQYF
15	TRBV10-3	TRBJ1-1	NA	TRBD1	TGTGCCATCAAGGGGGCAGGGGGGCGGAACACTGAAGCTTTCTTT	CAIKGAGGRNTEAFF
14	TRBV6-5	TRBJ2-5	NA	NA	TGTGCCAGCAGTTACACAACAGGGTCAGGAGAGCAGTACTTC	CASSYTTGSGEQYF
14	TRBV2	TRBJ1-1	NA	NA	TGTGCCAGCTCAGAGCAAACACCGTTCACTGAAGCTTTCTTT	CASSEQTPFTEAFF
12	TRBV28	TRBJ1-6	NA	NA	TGTGCCAGGAGCTCCTATAATTCACCCCTCCACTTT	CARSSYNSPLHF
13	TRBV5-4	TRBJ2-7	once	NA	TGTGCCAGCAGCTCCGGACGGAAATACGAGCAGTACTTC	CASSSGRKYEQYF
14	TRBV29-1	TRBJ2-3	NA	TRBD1	TGCAGCGTTGAAGTCGGACAGGTCACAGATACGCAGTATTTT	CSVEVGQVTDTQYF
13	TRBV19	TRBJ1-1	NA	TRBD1	TGTGCCAGTAGTATCCGACAGGGCACTGAAGCTTTCTTT	CASSIRQGTEAFF
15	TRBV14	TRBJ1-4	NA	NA	TGTGCCAGCAGCCACTACAGGGTGCCTAATGAAAAACTGTTTTTT	CASSHYRVPNEKLFF
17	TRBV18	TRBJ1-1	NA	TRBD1	TGTGCCAGCTCACCAAGCGGCAGGGGGCCAAAGAACACTGAAGCTTTCTTT	CASSPSGRGPKNTEAFF
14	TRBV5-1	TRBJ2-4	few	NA	TGCGCCAGCAGCCCCCAGGGGGCCAAAAACATTCAGTACTTC	CASSPQGAKNIQYF
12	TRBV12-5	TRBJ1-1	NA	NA	TGTGCTAGTGGTTTGGGGCACACTGAAGCTTTCTTT	CASGLGHTEAFF
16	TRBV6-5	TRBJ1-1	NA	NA	TGTGCCAGCAGTTACGTAACGGGGGGGCTGGCCACTGAAGCTTTCTTT	CASSYVTGGLATEAFF
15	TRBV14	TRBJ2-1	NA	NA	TGTGCCAGCAGCCTAGATTACTACTTCCCGAATGAGCAGTTCTTC	CASSLDYYFPNEQFF
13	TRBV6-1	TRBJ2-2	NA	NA	TGTGCCAGCAGTGGCCGGGTTACCGGGGAGCTGTTTTTT	CASSGRVTGELFF
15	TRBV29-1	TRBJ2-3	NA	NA	TGCAGCGTTACACCGGCCCTGGGGGGCACAGATACGCAGTATTTT	CSVTPALGGTDTQYF
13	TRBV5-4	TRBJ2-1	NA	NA	TGTGCCAGCAGCCCCCGGTCCTACAATGAGCAGTTCTTC	CASSPRSYNEQFF
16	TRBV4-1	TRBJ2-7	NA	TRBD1	TGCGCCAGCAGCCAAGATTCCGGGACAGGGTCCTACGAGCAGTACTTC	CASSQDSGTGSYEQYF
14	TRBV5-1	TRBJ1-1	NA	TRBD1	TGCGCCAGCAGCTTACGGGACAGGGAAACTGAAGCTTTCTTT	CASSLRDRETEAFF
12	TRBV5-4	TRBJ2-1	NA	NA	TGTGCCAGCAGCTTGTCAGAGAATGAGCAGTTCTTC	CASSLSENEQFF
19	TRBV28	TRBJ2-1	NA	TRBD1	TGTGCCAGCAGTTTGGGGACAGGGGGGGAATTAAGCTCCTACAATGAGCAGTTCTTC	CASSLGTGGELSSYNEQFF
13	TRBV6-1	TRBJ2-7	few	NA	TGTGCCAGCAGAGAGCAGGTCCCCTACGAGCAGTACTTC	CASREQVPYEQYF
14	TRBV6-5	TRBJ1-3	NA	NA	TGTGCCAGCAGCTACCTGGGGGCTGGAAACACCATATATTTT	CASSYLGAGNTIYF
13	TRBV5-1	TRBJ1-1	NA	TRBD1	TGCGCCAGCAGTAGGGACAGGAGCACTGAAGCTTTCTTT	CASSRDRSTEAFF
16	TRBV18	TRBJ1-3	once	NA	TGTGCCAGCTCACCAAGCGAAGGTCGCTCTGGAAACACCATATATTTT	CASSPSEGRSGNTIYF
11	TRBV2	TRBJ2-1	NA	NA	TGTGCCAGCAGAGGGAGTTTCCGCCAGTTCTTC	CASRGSFRQFF